These 10 T cell receptor beta chains were all obtained from the same sample, sequenced in a study of cytomegalovirus exposure and HLA in healthy donors. Researchers ran the PCR with 60 Vbeta and 13 Jbeta primers. Repertoires were generated with immunoSEQ multiplex PCR, while TCRdb's copy carries only in-frame clones and drops some. The repertoire includes some 120,000 clones, 81% of them detected once, and around 4.2% sits in the top ten. Sequencing was carried out using PBMCs. The receptor set was obtained from a woman under 40 in good health and CMV-seronegative.

The V call is TRBV7-2, the J call TRBJ2-7; 7 bases agree with TRBD2. Germline CDR1 and CDR2: SGHTA and FQGNSA. The CDR3 sequence is 14 residues long. V lost 1 base to trimming and J lost 4 bases; unmatched junction nucleotides: 4. The CDR3 DNA reads TGTGCCAGCAGCTTAGTAGCGGGTATTTACGAGCAGTACTTC. Translating it yields CASSLVAGIYEQYF. The whole variable domain, remainder taken from reference TRBV7-2 and TRBJ2-7, is GAGVSQSPSNKVTEKGKDVELRCDPISGHTALYWYRQSLGQGLEFLIYFQGNSAPDKSGLPSDRFSAERTGGSVSTLTIQRTQQEDSAVYLCASSLVAGIYEQYFGPGTRLTVT.

J is TRBJ2-5 and V is TRBV11-2; perhaps TRBD1 as D (5 bases). The germline V gene has CDR1 SGHAT and CDR2 FQNNGV. Trimming pared 1 base from V and 5 bases from J, leaving 14 bases between. CDR3 length equals 15 residues. DNA of the CDR3: TGTGCCAGCAGCTTAGGTCTACCAGGGCAGGAGACCCAGTACTTC. The encoded protein is CASSLGLPGQETQYF.

The genes are TRBV30 and TRBJ2-3, with 8 bases fitting TRBD2. CDR1 GTSNPN and CDR2 SVGIG come from the germline V gene (reference sequence). There are 14 residues in the CDR3. V lost 3 bases, J lost 6 bases, and 8 bases stayed unmatched. CDR3 region: CAWRSAGARDTQYF. The CDR3 nucleotides read TGTGCCTGGAGATCAGCGGGAGCGAGGGATACGCAGTATTTT.

This sequence joins TRBV27 and TRBJ1-5, with 7 positions matching TRBD1. Germline CDR1 and CDR2: MNHEY and SMNVEV (reference sequence). The CDR3 spans 21 residues. Trimming removed 4 bases from V and 2 bases from J; junction bases left unmatched: 23. CDR3 sequence (DNA): TGTGCCAGCAGTTCACTGGGTATGGAGGGGGCCGCATTAAAAGGCAATCAGCCCCAGCATTTT. This codes for CASSSLGMEGAALKGNQPQHF.

The rearrangement links TRBV6-5 to TRBJ2-1; 8 nucleotides agree with TRBD2. Per the germline V gene, CDR1 is MNHEY and CDR2 is SVGAGI. V dropped 2 bases and J dropped 10; count of bases not matched to a gene: 13. The CDR3 loop spans 16 amino acids. The DNA of the CDR3 is TGTGCCAGCAGTTACCTCCCTTCTAGCGGGCCAACCGAGCAGTTCTTC. Its translation: CASSYLPSSGPTEQFF.

The J gene is TRBJ2-3, the V gene TRBV27, with D possibly TRBD1 on 6 matching bases. The CDR3 runs 14 residues. From germline, CDR1 is MNHEY and CDR2 SMNVEV (reference sequence). The V gene lost 2 bases and the J gene lost 6 bases, with 12 bases spanning the gap. The CDR3 region has the DNA TGTGCCAGCAGTTTAGGGGTCAGGGGTGATACGCAGTATTTT. Translating gives CASSLGVRGDTQYF.

The V and J genes are TRBV28 and TRBJ2-7; 9 positions agree with TRBD2. Unmatched junction bases numbered 4, after V lost 3 bases and J lost 4 bases. This CDR3 comprises 14 residues. Germline V CDR1 and CDR2: MDHEN, SYDVKM. This CDR3 is CASSLREGRYEQYF. The CDR3 coding sequence is TGTGCCAGCAGTTTGCGGGAGGGCCGGTACGAGCAGTACTTC.

In its sample, this clone was seen once. V gene TRBV5-1 combines with J gene TRBJ1-2, with TRBD1 as a possible D gene (6 bases). Germline V CDR1 and CDR2: SGHRS, YFSETQ. The germline V and J ends were trimmed by 5 bases and 3 bases, with 11 bases remaining between them. The CDR3 has 13 amino acids. CDR3 DNA: TGCGCCAGCAGTATAGAGGGGGACTATGGCTACACCTTC. It specifies CASSIEGDYGYTF.

The chain recombines TRBV7-3 with TRBJ2-3, with TRBD2 matching 12 bases. V was clipped by 3 bases and J by 14 bases; unmatched bases: 9. Germline V gene lookup returns CDR1 SGHTA and CDR2 FQGTGA. CDR3 size: 14 residues. The CDR3 nucleotides are TGTGCCAGCAGCTTCACGACTAGCGGGAGTGTGCCGTATTTT. This codes for CASSFTTSGSVPYF.

This clone was observed a handful of times. In DNA, the CDR3 is TGTGCCAGTAGTACCCCGAAGTTAGGCAATCAGCCCCAGCATTTT. It codes for CASSTPKLGNQPQHF. This chain joins TRBV19 and TRBJ1-5; the D is unclear. This CDR3 comprises 15 residues. The V end lost 4 bases, the J end lost 2 bases, and 12 bases lay between the germline ends. Germline V gene lookup returns CDR1 LNHDA and CDR2 SQIVND (reference sequence).